This entry describes one T cell receptor (beta chain). As yet, its antigen is unknown. This sample was taken from a study of identifying expanded T cells in peripheral blood. Produced via immunoSEQ multiplex PCR; TCRdb's table is partial and in-frame only. The sample has approximately 120,000 clones, about 87% seen once. Study-wide results and caveats: Variance in clone template counts between two-week samples significantly increased with total template count across all healthy donors. Technical replicates showed roughly 1.2 changed clones; about 2 weeks about 16.4; four weeks 19.

This CDR3 region has 16 residues. Unmatched junction bases numbered 7, after V lost 6 bases and J lost 0 bases. Per germline, CDR1 ENHRY and CDR2 SYGVKD. No infections or other immune events were documented during collection. The TCR originated in a person aged 18 to 75 in good health. The V and J genes are TRBV10-3 and TRBJ1-3; 8 positions agree with TRBD1. Sample: blood. The chain's CDR3 is CAIRGTGYSSGNTIYF. The DNA of the CDR3 is TGTGCCATCAGGGGGACAGGATACAGCTCTGGAAACACCATATATTTT.